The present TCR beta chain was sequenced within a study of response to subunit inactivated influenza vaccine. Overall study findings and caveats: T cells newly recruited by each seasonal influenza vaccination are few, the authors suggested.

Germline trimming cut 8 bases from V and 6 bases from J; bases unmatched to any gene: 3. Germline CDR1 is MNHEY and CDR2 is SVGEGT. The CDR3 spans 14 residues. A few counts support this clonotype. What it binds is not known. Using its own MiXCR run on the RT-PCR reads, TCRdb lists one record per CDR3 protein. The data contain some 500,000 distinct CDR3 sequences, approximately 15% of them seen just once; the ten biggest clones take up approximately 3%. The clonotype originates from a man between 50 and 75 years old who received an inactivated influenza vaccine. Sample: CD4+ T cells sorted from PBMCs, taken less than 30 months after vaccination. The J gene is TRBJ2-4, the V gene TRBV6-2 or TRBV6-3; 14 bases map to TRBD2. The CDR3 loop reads CASRGLAGVNIQYF. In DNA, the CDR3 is TGTGCCAGCCGGGGACTAGCGGGAGTAAACATTCAGTACTTC.